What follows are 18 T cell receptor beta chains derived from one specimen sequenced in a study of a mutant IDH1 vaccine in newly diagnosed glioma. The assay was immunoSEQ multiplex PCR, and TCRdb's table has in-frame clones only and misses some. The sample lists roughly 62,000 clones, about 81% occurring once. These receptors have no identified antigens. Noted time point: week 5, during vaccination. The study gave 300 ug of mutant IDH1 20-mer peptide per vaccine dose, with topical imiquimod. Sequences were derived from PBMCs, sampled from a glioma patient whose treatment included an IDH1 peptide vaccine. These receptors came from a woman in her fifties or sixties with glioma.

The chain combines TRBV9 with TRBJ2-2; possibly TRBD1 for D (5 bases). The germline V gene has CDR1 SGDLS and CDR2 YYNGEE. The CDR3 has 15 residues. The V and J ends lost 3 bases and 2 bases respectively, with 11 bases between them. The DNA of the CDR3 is TGTGCCAGCAGCGGAACAGGCCTAAACACCGGGGAGCTGTTTTTT. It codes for CASSGTGLNTGELFF.

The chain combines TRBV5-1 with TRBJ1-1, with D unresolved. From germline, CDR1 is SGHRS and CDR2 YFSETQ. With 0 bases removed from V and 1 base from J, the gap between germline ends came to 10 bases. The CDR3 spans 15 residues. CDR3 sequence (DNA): TGCGCCAGCAGCTTGGCTTTGGTGGGGAACACTGAAGCTTTCTTT. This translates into CASSLALVGNTEAFF.

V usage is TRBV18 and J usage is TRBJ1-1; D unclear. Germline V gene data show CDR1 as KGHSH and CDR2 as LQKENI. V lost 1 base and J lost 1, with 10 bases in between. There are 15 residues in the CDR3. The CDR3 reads CASSPRKKENTEAFF. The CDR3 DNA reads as TGTGCCAGCTCACCACGGAAAAAGGAGAACACTGAAGCTTTCTTT.

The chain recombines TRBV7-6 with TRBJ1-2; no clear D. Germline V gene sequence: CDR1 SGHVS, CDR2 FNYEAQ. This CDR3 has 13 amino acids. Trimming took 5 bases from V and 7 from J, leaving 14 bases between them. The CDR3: CASSPYGGLGYTF. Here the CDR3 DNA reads TGTGCCAGCAGCCCCTACGGAGGGCTTGGCTACACCTTC.

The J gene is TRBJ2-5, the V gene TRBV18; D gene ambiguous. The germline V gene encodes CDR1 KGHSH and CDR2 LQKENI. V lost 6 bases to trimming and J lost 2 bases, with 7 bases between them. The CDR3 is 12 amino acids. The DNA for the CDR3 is TGTGCCAGCTCGGAGAGGCAAGAGACCCAGTACTTC. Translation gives CASSERQETQYF.

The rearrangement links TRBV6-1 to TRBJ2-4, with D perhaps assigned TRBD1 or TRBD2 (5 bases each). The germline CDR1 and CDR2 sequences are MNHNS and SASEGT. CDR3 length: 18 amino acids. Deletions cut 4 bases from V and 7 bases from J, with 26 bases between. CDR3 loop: CASSGGQNRFLQRNIQYF. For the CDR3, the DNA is TGTGCCAGCAGTGGAGGGCAGAACAGGTTCCTTCAAAGGAACATTCAGTACTTC.

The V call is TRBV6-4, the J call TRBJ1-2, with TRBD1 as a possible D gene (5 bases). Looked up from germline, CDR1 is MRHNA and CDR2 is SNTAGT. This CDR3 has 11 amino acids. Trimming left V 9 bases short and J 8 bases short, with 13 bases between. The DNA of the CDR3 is TGTGCCAGATCGGGACGCTGGGGCTACACCTTC. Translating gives CARSGRWGYTF.

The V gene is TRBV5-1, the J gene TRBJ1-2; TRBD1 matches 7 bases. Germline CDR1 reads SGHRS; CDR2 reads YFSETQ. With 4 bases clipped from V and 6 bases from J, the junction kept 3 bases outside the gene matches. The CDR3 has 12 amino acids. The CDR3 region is CASSVQGDGYTF. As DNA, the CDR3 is TGCGCCAGCAGCGTCCAGGGGGATGGCTACACCTTC. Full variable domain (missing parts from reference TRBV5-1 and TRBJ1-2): KAGVTQTPRYLIKTRGQQVTLSCSPISGHRSVSWYQQTPGQGLQFLFEYFSETQRNKGNFPGRFSGRQFSNSRSEMNVSTLELGDSALYLCASSVQGDGYTFGSGTRLTVV.

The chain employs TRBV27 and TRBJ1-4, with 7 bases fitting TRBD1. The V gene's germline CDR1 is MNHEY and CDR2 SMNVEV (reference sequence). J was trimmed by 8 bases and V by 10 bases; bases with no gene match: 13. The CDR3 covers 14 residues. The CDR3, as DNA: TGTGCCATAATAAAGGACAGGTGTAGGGAAAAACTGTTTTTT. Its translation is CAIIKDRCREKLFF.

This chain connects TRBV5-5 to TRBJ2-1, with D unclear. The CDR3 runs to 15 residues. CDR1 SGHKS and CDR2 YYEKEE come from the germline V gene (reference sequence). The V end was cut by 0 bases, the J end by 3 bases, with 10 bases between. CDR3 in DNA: TGTGCCAGCAGCTTGGGTCGGAGAGGCTACAATGAGCAGTTCTTC. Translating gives CASSLGRRGYNEQFF.

The CDR3 here is CASSLIGGTYGYTF. CDR3 in DNA: TGTGCCAGCAGCTTGATTGGGGGGACTTATGGCTACACCTTC. This chain joins TRBV5-4 and TRBJ1-2, with a possible D match to TRBD1 (5 bases). V lost 1 base and J lost 5, with 12 bases in between. Germline V gives CDR1 SGHNT, CDR2 YYREEE (reference sequence). The CDR3 runs 14 residues.

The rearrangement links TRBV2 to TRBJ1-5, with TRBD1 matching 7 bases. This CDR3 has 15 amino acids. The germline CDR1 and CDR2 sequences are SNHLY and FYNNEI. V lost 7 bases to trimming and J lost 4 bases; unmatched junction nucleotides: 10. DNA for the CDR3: TGTGCCAGCATGCGAGACAGGGCACTTAATCAGCCCCAGCATTTT. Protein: CASMRDRALNQPQHF.

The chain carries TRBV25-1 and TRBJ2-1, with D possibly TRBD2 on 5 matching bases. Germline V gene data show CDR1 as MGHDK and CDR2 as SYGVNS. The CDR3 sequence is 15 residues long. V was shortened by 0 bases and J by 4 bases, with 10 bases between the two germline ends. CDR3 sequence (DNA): TGTGCCAGCAGTGAATATGAAACGGGGTACAATGAGCAGTTCTTC. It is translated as CASSEYETGYNEQFF.

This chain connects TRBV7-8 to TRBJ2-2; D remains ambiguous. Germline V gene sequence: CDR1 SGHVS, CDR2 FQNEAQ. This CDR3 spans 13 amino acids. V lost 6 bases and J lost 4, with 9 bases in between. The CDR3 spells CASSLGGTGELFF. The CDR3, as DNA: TGTGCCAGCAGTTTGGGCGGCACCGGGGAGCTGTTTTTT.

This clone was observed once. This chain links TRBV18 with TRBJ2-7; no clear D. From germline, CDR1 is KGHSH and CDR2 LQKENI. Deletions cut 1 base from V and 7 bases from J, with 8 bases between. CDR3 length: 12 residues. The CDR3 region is CASSPQIGEQYF. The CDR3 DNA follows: TGTGCCAGCTCACCACAGATTGGGGAGCAGTACTTC. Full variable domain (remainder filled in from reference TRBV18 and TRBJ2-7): NAGVMQNPRHLVRRRGQEARLRCSPMKGHSHVYWYRQLPEEGLKFMVYLQKENIIDESGMPKERFSAEFPKEGPSILRIQQVVRGDSAAYFCASSPQIGEQYFGPGTRLTVT.

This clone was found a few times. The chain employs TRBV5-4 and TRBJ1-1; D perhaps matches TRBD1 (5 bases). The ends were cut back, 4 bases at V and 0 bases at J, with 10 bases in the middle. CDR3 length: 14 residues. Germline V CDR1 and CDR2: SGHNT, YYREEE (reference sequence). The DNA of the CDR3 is TGTGCCAGCAGCCGCGGGACGGTGAACACTGAAGCTTTCTTT. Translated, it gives CASSRGTVNTEAFF. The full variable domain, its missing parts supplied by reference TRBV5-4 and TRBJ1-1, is ETGVTQSPTHLIKTRGQQVTLRCSSQSGHNTVSWYQQALGQGPQFIFQYYREEENGRGNFPPRFSGLQFPNYSSELNVNALELDDSALYLCASSRGTVNTEAFFGQGTRLTVV.

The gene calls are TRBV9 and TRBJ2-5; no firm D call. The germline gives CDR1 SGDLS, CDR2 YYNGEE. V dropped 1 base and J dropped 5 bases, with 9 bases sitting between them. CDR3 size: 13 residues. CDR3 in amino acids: CASSVQDGETQYF. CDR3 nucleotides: TGTGCCAGCAGCGTACAAGATGGGGAGACCCAGTACTTC.

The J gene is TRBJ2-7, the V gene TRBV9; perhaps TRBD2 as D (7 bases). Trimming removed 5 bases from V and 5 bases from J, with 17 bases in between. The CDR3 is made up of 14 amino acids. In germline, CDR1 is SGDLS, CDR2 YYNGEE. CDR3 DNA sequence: TGTGCCAGCAGTGCAAGTTCGGGGGGCCACGAGCAGTACTTC. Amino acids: CASSASSGGHEQYF.